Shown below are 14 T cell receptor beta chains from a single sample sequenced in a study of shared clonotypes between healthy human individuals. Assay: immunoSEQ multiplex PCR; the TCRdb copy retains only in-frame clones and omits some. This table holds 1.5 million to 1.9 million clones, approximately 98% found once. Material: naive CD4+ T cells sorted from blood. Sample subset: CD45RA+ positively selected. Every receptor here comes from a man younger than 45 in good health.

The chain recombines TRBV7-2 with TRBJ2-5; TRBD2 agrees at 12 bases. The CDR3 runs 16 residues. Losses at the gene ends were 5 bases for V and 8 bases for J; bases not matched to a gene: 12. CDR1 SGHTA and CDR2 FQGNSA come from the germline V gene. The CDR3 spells CASSPRLAGAKRTQYF. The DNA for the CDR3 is TGTGCCAGCAGCCCCAGACTAGCGGGAGCCAAGAGAACCCAGTACTTC.

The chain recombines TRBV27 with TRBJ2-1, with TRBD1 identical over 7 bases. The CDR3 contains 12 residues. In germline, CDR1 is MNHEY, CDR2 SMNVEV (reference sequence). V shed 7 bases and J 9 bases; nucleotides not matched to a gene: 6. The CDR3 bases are TGTGCCAGCAAGACAGGGTACGGTGAGCAGTTCTTC. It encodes CASKTGYGEQFF.

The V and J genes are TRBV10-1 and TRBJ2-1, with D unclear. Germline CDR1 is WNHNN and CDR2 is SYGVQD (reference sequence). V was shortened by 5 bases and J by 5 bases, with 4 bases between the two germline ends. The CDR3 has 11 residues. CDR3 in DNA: TGCGCCAGCAGTTTGGACAATGAGCAGTTCTTC. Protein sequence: CASSLDNEQFF.

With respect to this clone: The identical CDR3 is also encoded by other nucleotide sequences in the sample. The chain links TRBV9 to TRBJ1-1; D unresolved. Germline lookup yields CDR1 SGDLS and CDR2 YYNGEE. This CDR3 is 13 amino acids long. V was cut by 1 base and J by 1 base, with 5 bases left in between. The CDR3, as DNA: TGTGCCAGCAGCGTAACTGCGAACACTGAAGCTTTCTTT. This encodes CASSVTANTEAFF.

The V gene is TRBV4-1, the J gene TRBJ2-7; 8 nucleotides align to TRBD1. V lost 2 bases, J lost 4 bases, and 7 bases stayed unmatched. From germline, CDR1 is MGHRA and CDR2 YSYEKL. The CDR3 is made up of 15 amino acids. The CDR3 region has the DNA TGCGCCAGCAGCCAACCCGGGACAGGAGCTTACGAGCAGTACTTC. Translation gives CASSQPGTGAYEQYF.

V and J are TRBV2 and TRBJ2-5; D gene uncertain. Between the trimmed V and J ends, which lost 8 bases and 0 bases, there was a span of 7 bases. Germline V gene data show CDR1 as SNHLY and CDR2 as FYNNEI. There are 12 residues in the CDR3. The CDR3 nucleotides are TGTGCCAGCTTCCGTTACCAAGAGACCCAGTACTTC. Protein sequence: CASFRYQETQYF.

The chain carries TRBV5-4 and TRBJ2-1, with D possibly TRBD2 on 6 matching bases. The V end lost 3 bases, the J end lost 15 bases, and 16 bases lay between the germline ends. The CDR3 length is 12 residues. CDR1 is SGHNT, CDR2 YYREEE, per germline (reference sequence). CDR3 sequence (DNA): TGTGCCAGCAGCTGGGTAGGAGGGATGGGGTTCTTC. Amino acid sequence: CASSWVGGMGFF.

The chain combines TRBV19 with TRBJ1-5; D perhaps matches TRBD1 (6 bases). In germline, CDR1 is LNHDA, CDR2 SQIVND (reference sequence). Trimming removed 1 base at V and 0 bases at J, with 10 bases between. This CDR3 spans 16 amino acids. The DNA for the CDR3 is TGTGCCAGTAGTATAGGACAGGCCGATAGCAATCAGCCCCAGCATTTT. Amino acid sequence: CASSIGQADSNQPQHF.

Here the CDR3 DNA reads TGTGCCAGCAGCTTAGATTTATTTTGGGGGAAGCCTGGAAACACCATATATTTT. Its translation is CASSLDLFWGKPGNTIYF. V usage is TRBV7-6 and J usage is TRBJ1-3, with TRBD1 as a possible D gene (5 bases). The germline V gene encodes CDR1 SGHVS and CDR2 FNYEAQ. The germline V and J ends were trimmed by 1 base and 2 bases, with 18 bases remaining between them. CDR3 length: 18 amino acids.

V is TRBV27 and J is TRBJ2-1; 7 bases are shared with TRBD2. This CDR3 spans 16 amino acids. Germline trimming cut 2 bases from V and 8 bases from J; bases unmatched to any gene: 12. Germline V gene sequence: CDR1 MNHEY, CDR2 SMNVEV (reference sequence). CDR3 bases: TGTGCCAGCAGTTTAAAGTGGCTAGCGGTTTGTGATGAGCAGTTCTTC. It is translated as CASSLKWLAVCDEQFF.

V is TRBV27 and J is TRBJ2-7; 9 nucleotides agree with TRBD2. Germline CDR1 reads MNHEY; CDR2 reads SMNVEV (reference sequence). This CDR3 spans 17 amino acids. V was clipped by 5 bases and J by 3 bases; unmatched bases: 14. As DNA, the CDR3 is TGTGCCAGCAGTCTCCGGGCAGTAGCGGGAGTGGTCTACGAGCAGTACTTC. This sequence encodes CASSLRAVAGVVYEQYF.

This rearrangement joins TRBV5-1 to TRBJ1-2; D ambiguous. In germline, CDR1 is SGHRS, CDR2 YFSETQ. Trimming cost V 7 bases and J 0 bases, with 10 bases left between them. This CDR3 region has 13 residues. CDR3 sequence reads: CASRREANYGYTF. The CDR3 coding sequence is TGCGCCAGCCGTCGCGAGGCTAACTATGGCTACACCTTC. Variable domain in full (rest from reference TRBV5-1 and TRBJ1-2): KAGVTQTPRYLIKTRGQQVTLSCSPISGHRSVSWYQQTPGQGLQFLFEYFSETQRNKGNFPGRFSGRQFSNSRSEMNVSTLELGDSALYLCASRREANYGYTFGSGTRLTVV.

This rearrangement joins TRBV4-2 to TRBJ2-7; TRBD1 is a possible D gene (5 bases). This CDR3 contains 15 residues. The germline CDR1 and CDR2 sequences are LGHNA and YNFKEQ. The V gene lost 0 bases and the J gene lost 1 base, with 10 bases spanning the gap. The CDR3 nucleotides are TGTGCCAGCAGCCAAGACCAGGGTATTTCCTACGAGCAGTACTTC. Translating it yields CASSQDQGISYEQYF.

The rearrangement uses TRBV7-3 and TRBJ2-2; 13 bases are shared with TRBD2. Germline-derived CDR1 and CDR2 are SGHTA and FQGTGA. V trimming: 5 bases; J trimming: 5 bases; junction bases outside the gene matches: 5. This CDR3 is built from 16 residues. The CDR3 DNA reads TGTGCCAGCAGCCCGGGACTAGCGGGACGAACCGGGGAGCTGTTTTTT. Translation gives CASSPGLAGRTGELFF.